Sequencing of this T cell receptor beta chain was carried out in a study of T cell changes during pregnancy in multiple sclerosis. V gave up 0 bases and J gave up 5 bases, with 17 bases separating them. The CDR3 totals 17 residues. Germline assignment: CDR1 SQVTM and CDR2 ANQGSEA. TCRdb's table, derived via immunoSEQ multiplex PCR, lists solely in-frame clones and lacks some. The sample yields around 55,000 clones, 93% seen once. This TCR derives from a female donor with multiple sclerosis, enrolled in a pregnancy study. Sequenced here: CD8+ T cells from peripheral blood mononuclear cells, sampled in the second trimester of pregnancy. This chain uses TRBV29-1 with TRBJ2-6; D is possibly TRBD2 (5 bases). The CDR3 nucleotides read TGCAGCGTTGAAGAAGGTGGGATCGGGAATAGGGCCAACGTCCTGACTTTC. Translation: CSVEEGGIGNRANVLTF.